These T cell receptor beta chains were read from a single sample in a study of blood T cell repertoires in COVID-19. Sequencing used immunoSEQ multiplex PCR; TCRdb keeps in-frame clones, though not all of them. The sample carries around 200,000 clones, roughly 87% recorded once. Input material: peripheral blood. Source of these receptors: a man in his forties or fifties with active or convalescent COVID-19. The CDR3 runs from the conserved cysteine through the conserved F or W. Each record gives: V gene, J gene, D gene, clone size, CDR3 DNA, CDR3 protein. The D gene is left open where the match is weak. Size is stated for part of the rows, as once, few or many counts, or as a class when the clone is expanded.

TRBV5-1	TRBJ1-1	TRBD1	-	TGCGCCAGCAGCCCATCCGGACAGGGTAATACTGAAGCTTTCTTT	CASSPSGQGNTEAFF
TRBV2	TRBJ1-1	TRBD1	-	TGTGCCAGCAGAAGACAGGGGGGGAACACTGAAGCTTTCTTT	CASRRQGGNTEAFF
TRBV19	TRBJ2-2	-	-	TGTGCCAGTAGCCCTTTGGGGGGTACGGGTACCGGGGAGCTGTTTTTT	CASSPLGGTGTGELFF
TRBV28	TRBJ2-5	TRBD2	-	TGTGCCAGCATCGCGAGGCTAGCGGGGTTCCAAGAGACCCAGTACTTC	CASIARLAGFQETQYF
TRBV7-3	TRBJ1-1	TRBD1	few	TGTGCCAGCAGACCAATAGACAGGGGGCCAACTGAAGCTTTCTTT	CASRPIDRGPTEAFF
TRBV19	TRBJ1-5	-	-	TGTGCCAGTACTACTCAGGGTCTGGTGCAGCCCCAGCATTTT	CASTTQGLVQPQHF
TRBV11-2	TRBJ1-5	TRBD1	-	TGTGCCAGCAGCTTAGATCTGGGGACAGCGAGACTTAATCAGCCCCAGCATTTT	CASSLDLGTARLNQPQHF
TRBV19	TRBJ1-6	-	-	TGTGCCAGCACCCCAGGGTCCTATAATTCACCCCTCCACTTT	CASTPGSYNSPLHF
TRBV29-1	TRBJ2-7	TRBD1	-	TGCAGGCCGGGACAGGGCGTTTGCGAGCAGTACTTC	CRPGQGVCEQYF
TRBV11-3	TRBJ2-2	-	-	TGTGCCAGCAGCTTAGGGACCGGTCACGGGGACACCGGGGAGCTGTTTTTT	CASSLGTGHGDTGELFF
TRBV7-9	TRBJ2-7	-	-	TGTGCCAGCAGCATGGTTCCACCGACAGGACCCGACTCCTACGAGCAGTACTTC	CASSMVPPTGPDSYEQYF
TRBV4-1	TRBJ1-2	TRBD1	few	TGCGCCAGCAGCCAGGCGACAGGGACCGCCTATGGCTACACCTTC	CASSQATGTAYGYTF
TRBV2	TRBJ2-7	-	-	TGTGCCAGCAGTGGCCAAATAGTCGCGCCTGGCGAGCAGTACTTC	CASSGQIVAPGEQYF
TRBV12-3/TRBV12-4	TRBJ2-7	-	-	TGTGCCAGCAGTTTAAAAGGGGGTTACGAGCAGTACTTC	CASSLKGGYEQYF
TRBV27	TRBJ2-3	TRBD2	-	TGTGCCAGCTGTCGGGGGCTAGCGGGAGTAGATACGCAGTATTTT	CASCRGLAGVDTQYF
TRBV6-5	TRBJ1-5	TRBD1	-	TGTGCCACCTTATCCGGGACAGGGGGGAATCAGCCCCAGCATTTT	CATLSGTGGNQPQHF
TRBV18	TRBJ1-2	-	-	TGTGCCAGCTCCCTCGGAGACCAAGGAAACTATGGCTACACCTTC	CASSLGDQGNYGYTF
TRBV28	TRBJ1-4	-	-	TGTGCCAGCAGCCGGCAGGGGATAGGTAATGAAAAACTGTTTTTT	CASSRQGIGNEKLFF
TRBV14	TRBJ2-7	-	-	TGTGCCAGCAGCCAACAGGGGTTGAGCGAGCAGTACTTC	CASSQQGLSEQYF
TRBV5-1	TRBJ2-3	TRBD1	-	TGCGCCAGCAGCTTTCGCGGGACAGGGGGCGCAGATACGCAGTATTTT	CASSFRGTGGADTQYF
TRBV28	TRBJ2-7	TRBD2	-	TGTGCCAGCAGTGCCACAAGAGGACTAGCGGACCGCTCCTACGAGCAGTACTTC	CASSATRGLADRSYEQYF
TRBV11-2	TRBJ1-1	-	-	TGTGCCAGCAGCCAGACAGCCCTTTGGGCTTTCTTT	CASSQTALWAFF
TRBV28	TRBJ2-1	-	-	TGTGCCAGCAGCGGGGGTGCGAGGTCCTACAATGAGCAGTTCTTC	CASSGGARSYNEQFF
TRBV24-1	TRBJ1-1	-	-	TGTGCCACCAGTGATTCCAAGCGCCAGGGTACTGAAGCTTTCTTT	CATSDSKRQGTEAFF
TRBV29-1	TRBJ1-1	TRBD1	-	TGCAGCGTTTTCCCCGGGACAGGGAAGAACACTGAAGCTTTCTTT	CSVFPGTGKNTEAFF
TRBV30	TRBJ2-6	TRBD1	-	TGTGCCTGGAAAGGGACAGGGCTCTCTGGGGCCAACGTCCTGACTTTC	CAWKGTGLSGANVLTF
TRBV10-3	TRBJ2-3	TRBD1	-	TGTGCCATCAGTGAGTCGAAATCGACAGGGGGAGATACGCAGTATTTT	CAISESKSTGGDTQYF
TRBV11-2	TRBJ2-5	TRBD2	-	TGTGCCAGCAGCAGAAGTAGCGGGGGGCGGGAGACCCAGTACTTC	CASSRSSGGRETQYF
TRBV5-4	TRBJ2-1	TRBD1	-	TGTGCCAGCAGCACCCGGACAGGGCCTAACGGATGGTACAATGAGCAGTTCTTC	CASSTRTGPNGWYNEQFF
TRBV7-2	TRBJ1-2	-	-	TGTGCCAGCAGCTTAGGCCGGGGTGGTGGCTACACCTTC	CASSLGRGGGYTF
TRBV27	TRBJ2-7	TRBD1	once	TGTGCCAGCAGTTCATCCGGGTTCCCAGGGGGCTACGAGCAGTACTTC	CASSSSGFPGGYEQYF
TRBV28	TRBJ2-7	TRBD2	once	TGTGCCAGCGCTCCCCTAGCGGGAGGCGCGCAGTACTTC	CASAPLAGGAQYF
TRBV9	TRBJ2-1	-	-	TGTGCCAGCAGCGAACTGGGCACGACCAATGAGCAGTTCTTC	CASSELGTTNEQFF
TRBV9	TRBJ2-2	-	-	TGTGCCAGCAGCGTAGTCCCCACAACCGGGGAGCTGTTTTTT	CASSVVPTTGELFF
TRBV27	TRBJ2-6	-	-	TGTGCCAGCAGCCGAGACATTTACTCTGGGGCCAACGTCCTGACTTTC	CASSRDIYSGANVLTF
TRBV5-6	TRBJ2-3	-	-	TGTGCCAGCAGCCTTACAGGTTCCACAGATACGCAGTATTTT	CASSLTGSTDTQYF
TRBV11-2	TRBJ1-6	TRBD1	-	TGTGCCAGCAGCTTAGGAGCACAGGGGAGTTCACCCCTCCACTTT	CASSLGAQGSSPLHF
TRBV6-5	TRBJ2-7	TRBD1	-	TGTGCCAGCAGCTCGACAACAGGGGTACCCTACGAGCAGTACTTC	CASSSTTGVPYEQYF
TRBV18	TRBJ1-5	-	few	TGTGCCAGCTCAGTTCGAGAAGGGGCGCGTAATCAGCCCCAGCATTTT	CASSVREGARNQPQHF
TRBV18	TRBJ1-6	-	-	TGTGCCAGCTCACCACAGTTGGCGCGGGGATATAATTCACCCCTCCACTTT	CASSPQLARGYNSPLHF
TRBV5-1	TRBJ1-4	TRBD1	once	TGCGCCAGCAGCTTGGCTAAGGGGGCGCGCCCTAATGAAAAACTGTTTTTT	CASSLAKGARPNEKLFF
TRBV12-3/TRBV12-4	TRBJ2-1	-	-	TGTGCCAGCAGACCGACCGGGAATGAGCAGTTCTTC	CASRPTGNEQFF
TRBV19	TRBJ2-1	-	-	TGTGCCAGTAGTCCCCAGGCGGGGGCCACTGAGCAGTTCTTC	CASSPQAGATEQFF
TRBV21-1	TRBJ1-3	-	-	TGTGCCAGCAGCTTGCCGGGACAGCAAAGCCCTACCTCTGGAAACACCATATATTTT	CASSLPGQQSPTSGNTIYF
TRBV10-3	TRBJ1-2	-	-	TGTGCCATCAGTGAGTCATTGGGGGCCCTAGGAGGCTACACCTTC	CAISESLGALGGYTF
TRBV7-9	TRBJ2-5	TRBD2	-	TGTGCCAGCAGCTTAGGACTAGCGGAGACCCAGTACTTC	CASSLGLAETQYF
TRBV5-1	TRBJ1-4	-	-	TGCGCCAGCAGGGGGGGGGCGTCTAATGAAAAACTGTTTTTT	CASRGGASNEKLFF
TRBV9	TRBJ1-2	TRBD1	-	TGTGCCAGCAGCGCTAGGGACAGGGGCTGGTATGGCTACACCTTC	CASSARDRGWYGYTF
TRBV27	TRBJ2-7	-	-	TGTGCCAGCAGCCCCAGCTCCTACGAGCAGTACTTC	CASSPSSYEQYF
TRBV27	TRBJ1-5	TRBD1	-	TGTGCCAGCAGTTACCAGGGGGCGGGCAATCAGCCCCAGCATTTT	CASSYQGAGNQPQHF
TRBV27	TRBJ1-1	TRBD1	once	TGTGCCAGCAGCCTCCGGGACAGGTGGACTGAAGCTTTCTTT	CASSLRDRWTEAFF
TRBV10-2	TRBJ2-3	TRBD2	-	TGCGCCAGCAGTGATTCTGCGGGAGGGCCTCATCAGTCAGATACGCAGTATTTT	CASSDSAGGPHQSDTQYF